This record covers a single TCR beta chain. The antigen remains unidentified. One junction end disagrees with the germline gene, perhaps due to a read error. The CDR3 loop spans 16 amino acids. Per the germline V gene, CDR1 is SGHDT and CDR2 is YYEEEE. This sample's RNA came from whole unsorted tissue. The normal lung tissue was taken more than 3 cm from the tumor edge. These data belong to a study of tumor and adjacent non-tumor tissue in lung cancer. In the study overall: Aged about 31 to 80 years, patients included about 11 men and five or six women with stage I to III disease. Points from the study as a whole: Normal lung showed higher cumulative top 100 clone frequency than tumor.

A modified ARM-PCR protocol with three rounds of nested PCR amplified TCRbeta. TCRdb independently ran MiXCR on the multiplex PCR reads; one entry per CDR3 protein. The sample contains under 85,000 distinct CDR3 sequences, around 76% of which appear only once. V is TRBV5-6 and J is TRBJ1-6; TRBD1 might be the D (5 bases). The sequence derives from a man aged 65 to 85 with non-small cell lung cancer. Sample: distant non-tumor lung tissue. The CDR3 region is CVSSFGGSSYNSPLRF. CDR3 DNA: TGTGTCAGCAGCTTCGGGGGTAGCTCCTATAATTCACCCCTCCGCTTT.